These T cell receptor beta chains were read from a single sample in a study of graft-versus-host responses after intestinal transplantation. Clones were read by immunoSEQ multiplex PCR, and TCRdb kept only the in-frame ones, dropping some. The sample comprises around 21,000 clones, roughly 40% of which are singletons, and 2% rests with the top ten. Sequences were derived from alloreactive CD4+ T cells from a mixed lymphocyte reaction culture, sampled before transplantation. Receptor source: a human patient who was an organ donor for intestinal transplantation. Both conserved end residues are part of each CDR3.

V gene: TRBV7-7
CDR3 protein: CASSKGLAYNEQFF

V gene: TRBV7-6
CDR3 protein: CASSGTSGRAGELFF

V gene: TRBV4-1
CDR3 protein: CASSQDRGFAEAFF

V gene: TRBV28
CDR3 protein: CASSLWTNGRIQETQYF

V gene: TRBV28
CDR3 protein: CASSFPRASGLYYEQYF

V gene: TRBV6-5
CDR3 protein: CASRDTTGARYGYTF

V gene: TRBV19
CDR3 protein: CASRTGTLNTGELFF

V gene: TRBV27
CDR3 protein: CASSPDRGNGYTF

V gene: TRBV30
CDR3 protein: CAREDGNTGELFF

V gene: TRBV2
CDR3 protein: CASSEQDGTQYF

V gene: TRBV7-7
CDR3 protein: CASSQALDDTGELFF

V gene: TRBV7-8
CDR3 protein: CASSLVPPLAIGYTGELFF

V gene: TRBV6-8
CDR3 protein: CASSQEYEQYF

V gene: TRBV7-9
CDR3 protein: CASSPTGLSYEQYF

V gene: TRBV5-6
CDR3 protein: CASSSGRGYGYTF

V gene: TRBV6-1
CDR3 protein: CASRIDRDYGYTF

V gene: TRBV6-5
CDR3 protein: CASSYEGREQYF

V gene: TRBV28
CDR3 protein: CASGEYNTGELFF

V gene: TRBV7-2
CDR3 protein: CASSLVEGGIGGYTF

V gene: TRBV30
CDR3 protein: CAWRGILVRPSGANVLTF

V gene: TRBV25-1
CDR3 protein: CASSDSRGRQPQHF

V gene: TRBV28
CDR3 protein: CASSLFPGELFF

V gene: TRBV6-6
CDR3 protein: CASSLLRDQPQHF

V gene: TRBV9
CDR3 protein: CASSVDEERGITDTQYF

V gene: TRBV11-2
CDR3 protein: CASSLGSGRPYEQYF

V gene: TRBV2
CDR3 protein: CASSETSHGYTF

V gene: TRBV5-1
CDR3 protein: CASSSGGPWETQYF

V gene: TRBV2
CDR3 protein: CASRVWQGQGYTF

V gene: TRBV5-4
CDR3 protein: CASSHSTGGCTF

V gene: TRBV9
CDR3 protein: CASSVAGTAYEKLFF

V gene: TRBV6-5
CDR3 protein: CASSPNLGANVLTF

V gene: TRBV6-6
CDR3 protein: CASSSREAYNEQFF

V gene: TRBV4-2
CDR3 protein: CASSQEVAVNTEAFF

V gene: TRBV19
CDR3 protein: CASSASLGNEQFF

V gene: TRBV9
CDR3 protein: CASSGQGIGNEQFF

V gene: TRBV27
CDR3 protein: CASSLGTSDEQYF

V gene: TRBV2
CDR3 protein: CASSGNGQGIEKLFF

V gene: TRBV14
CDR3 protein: CASSQDRGLNTEAFF

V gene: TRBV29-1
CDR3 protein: CSVEGTSGPYEQYF

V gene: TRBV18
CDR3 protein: CASSPTGRDTEAFF

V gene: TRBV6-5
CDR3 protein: CASSYSLLGYTF

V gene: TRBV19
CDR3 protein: CASSTRTSGPDTQYF

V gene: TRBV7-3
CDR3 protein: CASSLIRQETQYF